This passage covers 20 T cell receptor beta chains from one sample sequenced in a study of blood T cell repertoires in COVID-19. Clones were read by immunoSEQ multiplex PCR, and TCRdb kept only the in-frame ones, dropping some. Altogether around 300,000 clones are present, around 92% being singletons, with the ten largest covering roughly a tenth. The source material was PBMCs or T cells enriched from blood (not recorded which). Receptors were obtained from a woman aged 30 to 39 who had recovered from COVID-19.

The chain uses TRBV3-1 (or the pseudogene TRBV3-2) and TRBJ1-1; unclear D gene. The germline V gene encodes CDR1 LGHDT and CDR2 YNNKEL (reference sequence). V was trimmed by 1 base and J by 0 bases, leaving 9 bases between them. The CDR3 is made up of 15 amino acids. The CDR3 spells CASSQVHSMNTEAFF. CDR3 nucleotides: TGTGCCAGCAGCCAAGTTCATTCCATGAACACTGAAGCTTTCTTT.

The V call is TRBV19, the J call TRBJ1-5; the match to TRBD1 covers 8 bases. The germline CDR1 and CDR2 sequences are LNHDA and SQIVND (reference sequence). This CDR3 has 16 residues. Losses at the gene ends were 3 bases for V and 6 bases for J; bases not matched to a gene: 10. Written as DNA, the CDR3 is TGTGCCAGTAGTATCAAGGGCAGGGGGCTAGGTCAGCCCCAGCATTTT. The encoded protein is CASSIKGRGLGQPQHF.

The chain couples TRBV5-4 to TRBJ1-2; TRBD1 might be the D (6 bases). The CDR3 runs to 14 residues. V lost 4 bases to trimming and J lost 2 bases, with 12 bases between them. Germline V gives CDR1 SGHNT, CDR2 YYREEE (reference sequence). The CDR3 bases are TGTGCCAGCAGCCTGGGGACAATAAACTATGGCTACACCTTC. It yields the protein CASSLGTINYGYTF.

The chain carries TRBV3-1 (or the pseudogene TRBV3-2) and TRBJ2-1; 9 nucleotides agree with TRBD2. The CDR3 length is 18 residues. Germline values: CDR1 LGHDT, CDR2 YNNKEL (reference sequence). After removal of 2 bases from V and 9 bases from J, the junction contained 17 bases not matched to a gene. Here the CDR3 reads CASSQLPGGRAMRSEQFF. As DNA, the CDR3 is TGTGCCAGCAGCCAACTGCCTGGCGGGAGGGCCATGAGGAGTGAGCAGTTCTTC.

This chain links TRBV12-3 or TRBV12-4 with TRBJ2-7; tentatively, D is TRBD1 (6 bases). With 6 bases removed from V and 3 bases from J, the gap between germline ends came to 12 bases. The CDR3 runs to 13 residues. CDR3 residues: CASSPGDRYEQYF. CDR3 in DNA: TGTGCCAGCAGCCCAGGGGACCGCTACGAGCAGTACTTC.

V is TRBV10-1 and J is TRBJ2-1; D remains ambiguous. From germline, CDR1 is WNHNN and CDR2 SYGVQD (reference sequence). V lost 3 bases and J lost 7, with 4 bases in between. The CDR3 is 11 amino acids. The CDR3 here is CASSDANEQFF. Written as DNA, the CDR3 is TGCGCCAGCAGTGATGCGAATGAGCAGTTCTTC.

The V call is TRBV5-4, the J call TRBJ2-3; TRBD1 matches 8 bases. CDR1 SGHNT and CDR2 YYREEE come from the germline V gene (reference sequence). J was trimmed by 6 bases and V by 2 bases; bases with no gene match: 2. There are 13 residues in the CDR3. This chain's CDR3 is CASSFRTGDTQYF. The CDR3 nucleotides read TGTGCCAGCAGCTTCCGGACAGGGGATACGCAGTATTTT.

The chain links TRBV7-9 to TRBJ1-2; 9 positions agree with TRBD1. V lost 4 bases and J lost 8; bases outside the gene matches: 11. This CDR3 is built from 15 residues. Germline V gene lookup returns CDR1 SEHNR and CDR2 FQNEAQ (reference sequence). The DNA of the CDR3 is TGTGCCAGCAGCTGGACCCGGGACAGGGATCGGGGCTACACCTTC. Translation gives CASSWTRDRDRGYTF.

The chain combines TRBV10-2 with TRBJ2-5, with D possibly TRBD2 on 6 matching bases. The germline CDR1 and CDR2 sequences are WSHSY and SAAADI. The CDR3 covers 16 residues. Trimming stripped 3 bases from V and 1 base from J, with 15 bases between. The CDR3 sequence: CASSDRDGTPQETQYF. CDR3 DNA sequence: TGCGCCAGCAGTGATAGGGACGGGACTCCCCAAGAGACCCAGTACTTC.

The V gene is TRBV7-2, the J gene TRBJ2-1, with 11 bases fitting TRBD2. Trimming at V came to 2 bases and at J to 8 bases, leaving 5 bases not matched to a gene. This CDR3 is built from 15 residues. CDR1 SGHTA and CDR2 FQGNSA come from the germline V gene. In DNA form, the CDR3 reads TGTGCCAGCAGCTTACCGCGGACTAGCGGGCATGAGCAGTTCTTC. This sequence encodes CASSLPRTSGHEQFF. The complete variable domain, with remaining parts taken from reference TRBV7-2 and TRBJ2-1, reads GAGVSQSPSNKVTEKGKDVELRCDPISGHTALYWYRQSLGQGLEFLIYFQGNSAPDKSGLPSDRFSAERTGGSVSTLTIQRTQQEDSAVYLCASSLPRTSGHEQFFGPGTRLTVL.

This clone was recorded a few times. The chain carries TRBV19 and TRBJ1-4; D uncertain. Trimming cost V 7 bases and J 8 bases, with 17 bases left between them. The length of the CDR3 is 14 residues. The germline V gene encodes CDR1 LNHDA and CDR2 SQIVND (reference sequence). The CDR3 nucleotides are TGTGCCAGTAAAACGACTTTGGAATACGAAAAACTGTTTTTT. It encodes CASKTTLEYEKLFF.

The chain's CDR3 is CASSRRQGDTEAFF. The DNA for the CDR3 is TGTGCCAGCTCCCGTCGACAGGGTGACACTGAAGCTTTCTTT. V usage is TRBV18 and J usage is TRBJ1-1; 7 bases are shared with TRBD1. Per germline, CDR1 KGHSH and CDR2 LQKENI. J was trimmed by 3 bases and V by 6 bases; bases with no gene match: 7. The CDR3 has 14 amino acids.

The V and J genes are TRBV19 and TRBJ1-5, with D perhaps TRBD1 (5 bases). The V end lost 5 bases, the J end lost 3 bases, and 14 bases lay between the germline ends. The germline V gene has CDR1 LNHDA and CDR2 SQIVND (reference sequence). CDR3 size: 15 residues. CDR3: CASSLDRGNNQPQHF. DNA of the CDR3: TGTGCCAGTAGTCTCGACCGGGGGAACAATCAGCCCCAGCATTTT. The variable domain in full, completed from reference TRBV19 and TRBJ1-5, reads DGGITQSPKYLFRKEGQNVTLSCEQNLNHDAMYWYRQDPGQGLRLIYYSQIVNDFQKGDIAEGYSVSREKKESFPLTVTSAQKNPTAFYLCASSLDRGNNQPQHFGDGTRLSIL.

This chain connects TRBV2 to TRBJ2-7; TRBD1 matches at 8 bases. Per the germline V gene, CDR1 is SNHLY and CDR2 is FYNNEI. The V segment lost 6 bases and the J segment 5 bases; nucleotides outside the gene matches: 9. The CDR3 has 14 amino acids. Here the CDR3 DNA reads TGTGCCAGCAGAAGCGGACAGGGAAGGGACGAGCAGTACTTC. Translating gives CASRSGQGRDEQYF.

This chain uses TRBV5-4 with TRBJ2-1; D is perhaps TRBD2 (6 bases). Trimming took off 0 bases at V and 0 bases at J, with 10 bases between the two ends. In germline, CDR1 is SGHNT, CDR2 YYREEE (reference sequence). The CDR3 is 16 amino acids. The CDR3 DNA reads TGTGCCAGCAGCTTGGTTGGGAGGAGCTCCTACAATGAGCAGTTCTTC. Encoded protein: CASSLVGRSSYNEQFF.

This rearrangement joins TRBV7-3 to TRBJ2-3, with 7 bases aligning to TRBD1. This CDR3 is 13 amino acids long. V lost 6 bases and J lost 5; bases outside the gene matches: 5. CDR1 is SGHTA and CDR2 is FQGTGA in the germline V gene. The CDR3 DNA is TGTGCCAGCAGTGAGGGGGCCGGAGATACGCAGTATTTT. Protein product: CASSEGAGDTQYF.

The rearrangement uses TRBV6-5 and TRBJ1-3; no reliable D call. There are 14 residues in the CDR3. The germline gives CDR1 MNHEY, CDR2 SVGAGI. V was trimmed by 6 bases and J by 3 bases, leaving 12 bases between them. In DNA form, the CDR3 reads TGTGCCAGCAGCCGACAATCCGGTGGAAACACCATATATTTT. It translates to CASSRQSGGNTIYF.

J is TRBJ1-1 and V is TRBV10-2; the D gene is possibly TRBD1 (6 bases). Trimming left V 2 bases short and J 3 bases short, with 10 bases between. CDR3 length equals 14 residues. Germline CDR1 and CDR2: WSHSY and SAAADI. The CDR3 sequence is CASSETGLYTEAFF. CDR3 DNA: TGCGCCAGCAGTGAGACAGGGCTATACACTGAAGCTTTCTTT.

The chain links TRBV18 to TRBJ1-1; tentatively, D is TRBD1 (6 bases). Per the germline V gene, CDR1 is KGHSH and CDR2 is LQKENI. V was shortened by 7 bases and J by 2 bases, with 11 bases between the two germline ends. There are 13 residues in the CDR3. CDR3 DNA sequence: TGTGCCAGCTACGGACAGCCCAACACTGAAGCTTTCTTT. Protein product: CASYGQPNTEAFF.

The chain recombines TRBV10-3 with TRBJ2-7; no clear D. CDR3 length equals 11 residues. The germline V gene encodes CDR1 ENHRY and CDR2 SYGVKD. Trimming took off 10 bases at V and 4 bases at J, with 11 bases between the two ends. The CDR3 DNA sequence: TGTGCCACCGGGTTCGAGTACGAGCAGTACTTC. It codes for CATGFEYEQYF.